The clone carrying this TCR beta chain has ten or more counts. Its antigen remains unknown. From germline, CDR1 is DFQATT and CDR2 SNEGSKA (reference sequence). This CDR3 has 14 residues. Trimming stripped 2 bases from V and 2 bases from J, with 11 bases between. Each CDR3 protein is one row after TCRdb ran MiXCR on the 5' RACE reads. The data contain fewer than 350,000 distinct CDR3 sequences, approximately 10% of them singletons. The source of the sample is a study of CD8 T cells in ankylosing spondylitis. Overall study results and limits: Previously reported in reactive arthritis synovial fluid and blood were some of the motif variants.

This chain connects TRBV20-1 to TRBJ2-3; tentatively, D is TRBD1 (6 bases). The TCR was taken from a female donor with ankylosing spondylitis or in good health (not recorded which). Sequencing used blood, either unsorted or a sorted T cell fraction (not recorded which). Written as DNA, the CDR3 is TGCAGTGCTAGAAATACAGGGTTCACAGATACGCAGTATTTT. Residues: CSARNTGFTDTQYF.